Each of the 23 T cell receptor beta chains below was sequenced from the same sample in a study of glioma-infiltrating T cells listed by TCRdb under 2016. Sequenced on an Illumina MiSeq. TCR alpha and beta CDR3 regions were amplified with the iRepertoire nested amplicon-rescue multiplex PCR (arm-PCR) platform from RNA. TCRdb redid the processing of the public reads, applying fastp at Q25 and MiXCR, and retained in-frame beta chains. CDR3 protein sequences are deduplicated, and each keeps its most common genes and DNA. A total of roughly 200,000 distinct CDR3 sequences appear in this sample, roughly 32% of them only once. Jointly, the top ten make up over 20% of the sample. Material for sequencing was glioma tissue, nonneoplastic brain tissue, or PBMCs (not recorded which). These TCRs come from a human donor with low-grade glioma or glioblastoma, undergoing nonglioma brain surgery, or in good health (not recorded which).

This clonotype was detected ten times or more. The chain is built from TRBV27 and TRBJ1-2; D is unresolved. Germline CDR1 reads MNHEY; CDR2 reads SMNVEV (reference sequence). The CDR3 extends over 13 amino acids. The V and J ends lost 8 bases and 3 bases respectively, with 13 bases between them. Here the CDR3 DNA reads TGTGCCAGCGTTCATAACTTCTACTATGGCTACACCTTC. It translates to CASVHNFYYGYTF.

CDR3 nucleotide sequence: TGTGCCAGCAGCTTCAGGGGGGTAGGGGCCAACGTCCTGACTTTC. Amino acids: CASSFRGVGANVLTF. The gene calls are TRBV5-4 and TRBJ2-6; a possible D gene is TRBD1 (7 bases). The CDR3 covers 15 residues. CDR1 and CDR2 (germline): SGHNT, YYREEE (reference sequence). V was pared by 2 bases and J by 4 bases, with 10 bases between.

This clonotype was detected ten times or more. The rearrangement links TRBV6-2 or TRBV6-3 to TRBJ2-5, with D perhaps matching TRBD2 (6 bases). Germline-derived CDR1 and CDR2 are MNHEY and SVGEGT. V was clipped by 6 bases and J by 5 bases, with 13 bases between them. This CDR3 is built from 13 residues. The CDR3 is CASSPSSVETQYF. The CDR3 DNA reads as TGTGCCAGCAGCCCTTCTAGCGTGGAGACCCAGTACTTC.

This chain connects TRBV27 to TRBJ2-1, with 14 bases that match TRBD2. The CDR3 has 15 residues. J gave up 8 bases and V 5 bases, and 5 bases lay outside the gene matches. Germline lookup yields CDR1 MNHEY and CDR2 SMNVEV (reference sequence). The CDR3 DNA sequence: TGTGCCAGCAGTCGCGGACTAGCGGGAGGACATGAGCAGTTCTTC. Translation gives CASSRGLAGGHEQFF.

This clonotype occurred a few times. This chain links TRBV7-2 with TRBJ2-2, with a possible D match to TRBD2 (6 bases). The CDR3 totals 16 residues. CDR1 SGHTA and CDR2 FQGNSA come from the germline V gene. V lost 5 bases and J lost 6, with 19 bases in between. CDR3 DNA sequence: TGTGCCAGCAGCCACTACCTGGGGGGTGGGTCCGGGGAGCTGTTTTTT. This codes for CASSHYLGGGSGELFF.

The chain carries TRBV9 and TRBJ2-1, with a tentative D call TRBD2 (5 bases). The CDR3 loop spans 12 amino acids. The V end lost 4 bases, the J end lost 9 bases, and 11 bases lay between the germline ends. Germline V lookup: CDR1 SGDLS, CDR2 YYNGEE. Here the CDR3 reads CASSTGDGEQFF. The CDR3 DNA sequence: TGTGCCAGCAGCACCGGGGATGGTGAGCAGTTCTTC.

Details on this clonotype: This may stem from a read error, because a much larger clone lies one nucleotide away. The chain is built from TRBV5-1 and TRBJ1-1, with TRBD1 as a possible D gene (5 bases). This CDR3 comprises 16 residues. CDR1 and CDR2 (germline): SGHRS, YFSETQ. V was pared by 1 base and J by 0 bases, with 13 bases between. The CDR3 is CASSLTGGSMNTEAFF. The DNA for the CDR3 is TGCGCCAGCAGCTTGACCGGGGGAAGCATGAACACTGAAGCTTTCTTT.

Ten or more counts support this clonotype. The V and J genes are TRBV7-6 and TRBJ1-5, with 10 bases that match TRBD1. The CDR3 has 17 residues. V trimming: 5 bases; J trimming: 3 bases; junction bases outside the gene matches: 10. Germline V gene sequence: CDR1 SGHVS, CDR2 FNYEAQ. DNA for the CDR3: TGTGCCAGCAGCCGGCCTCCGGGACAGGGGAACAATCAGCCCCAGCATTTT. This sequence encodes CASSRPPGQGNNQPQHF.

Many counts were recorded for this clonotype. In DNA form, the CDR3 reads TGTGCCAGCAGCTTAGAGAGACTAGCGGTCAATGAGCAGTTCTTC. Translated, it gives CASSLERLAVNEQFF. The chain recombines TRBV7-3 with TRBJ2-1; 9 bases are shared with TRBD2. Germline lookup yields CDR1 SGHTA and CDR2 FQGTGA. This CDR3 comprises 15 residues. With V trimmed by 2 bases and J by 6 bases, 5 bases remained unmatched.

This clonotype was observed at least ten times. The chain has TRBV18 and TRBJ2-1, with 9 bases identical to TRBD2. Germline CDR1 and CDR2: KGHSH and LQKENI. J lost 6 bases, V lost 1 base, and 7 bases had no gene match. The CDR3 has 16 residues. The CDR3 spells CASSPRTSGLVNEQFF. The CDR3 DNA sequence: TGTGCCAGCTCACCACGTACTAGCGGGTTAGTCAATGAGCAGTTCTTC.

This clonotype was recorded once. This sequence may be a read error, since a much larger clone differs from it by one base. DNA for the CDR3: TGCAGTGCTAGAGGGGTCTCTAGCTGGAGGGCCTACGAGCAGTACTTC. It encodes CSARGVSSWRAYEQYF. V and J are TRBV20-1 and TRBJ2-7; a possible D gene is TRBD2 (6 bases). The V and J ends lost 1 base and 2 bases respectively, with 18 bases between them. Germline assignment: CDR1 DFQATT and CDR2 SNEGSKA (reference sequence). The CDR3 covers 16 residues.

This clonotype was detected many times. This rearrangement joins TRBV6-6 to TRBJ2-1; D may be TRBD2 (5 bases). V was shortened by 0 bases and J by 0 bases, with 9 bases between the two germline ends. CDR3 length: 16 amino acids. Germline CDR1 is MNHNY and CDR2 is SVGAGI (reference sequence). The CDR3 DNA reads as TGTGCCAGCAGTTACTCGAAGCGGCTCTCCTACAATGAGCAGTTCTTC. This codes for CASSYSKRLSYNEQFF.

In this sample, this clonotype turned up many times. The gene calls are TRBV6-2 or TRBV6-3 and TRBJ2-5; 8 nucleotides line up with TRBD1. V was pared by 5 bases and J by 3 bases, with 17 bases of the junction left unmatched. CDR1 and CDR2 (germline): MNHEY, SVGEGT. The CDR3 runs to 18 residues. DNA for the CDR3: TGTGCCAGCAGTACGGCCCCCTGGACAGGGATGTTTAAAGAGACCCAGTACTTC. Protein: CASSTAPWTGMFKETQYF.

At least ten counts were recorded for this clonotype. CDR3 loop: CSARRQGGEQYF. The CDR3 nucleotides are TGCAGTGCTCGACGGCAAGGGGGCGAGCAGTACTTC. V and J are TRBV20-1 and TRBJ2-7; D is possibly TRBD1 (6 bases). The CDR3 spans 12 residues. Germline values: CDR1 DFQATT, CDR2 SNEGSKA (reference sequence). Trimming took off 5 bases at V and 6 bases at J, with 14 bases between the two ends.

This clonotype has a handful of counts. The rearrangement joins TRBV4-1 to TRBJ2-6, with 7 bases that match TRBD2. The CDR3 spans 13 residues. CDR1 is MGHRA and CDR2 is YSYEKL in the germline V gene. V was clipped by 2 bases and J by 12 bases; unmatched bases: 4. CDR3 residues: CASSQSPGGVLTF. CDR3 coding DNA: TGCGCCAGCAGCCAATCGCCGGGGGGCGTCCTGACTTTC.

This rearrangement joins TRBV12-3 or TRBV12-4 to TRBJ2-1; D perhaps matches TRBD2 (5 bases). V lost 10 bases to trimming and J lost 3 bases, with 13 bases between them. The CDR3 runs to 13 residues. CDR3 residues: CATSWGDYNEQFF. In DNA form, the CDR3 reads TGTGCCACCTCTTGGGGAGACTACAATGAGCAGTTCTTC.

This clonotype was found many times. The rearrangement links TRBV18 to TRBJ1-1; no clear D. This CDR3 region has 16 residues. CDR1 and CDR2 (germline): KGHSH, LQKENI. V was trimmed by 6 bases and J by 0 bases, leaving 17 bases between them. The CDR3 reads CASSPGYGPMNTEAFF. The CDR3 DNA reads as TGTGCCAGCTCTCCTGGATATGGGCCTATGAACACTGAAGCTTTCTTT.

A word on this clonotype: Sequence at one end of the junction differs from germline and may be a read error. V is TRBV7-2 and J is TRBJ1-2; D is unresolved. Germline assignment: CDR1 SGHTA and CDR2 FQGNSA. The length of the CDR3 is 14 residues. The CDR3 sequence: CASIPQTWAYCYTF. CDR3 bases: TGTGCCAGCATCCCTCAGACATGGGCCTATTGCTACACCTTC.

This clonotype has ten or more counts. The V call is TRBV14, the J call TRBJ2-1; TRBD2 might be the D (5 bases). V lost 4 bases, J lost 0 bases, and 13 bases lay in between. CDR3 length: 16 amino acids. The V gene's germline CDR1 is SGHDN and CDR2 FVKESK. CDR3 bases: TGTGCCAGCAGCCCCTACCTAGCTGGCTCCTACAATGAGCAGTTCTTC. Translated, it gives CASSPYLAGSYNEQFF.

With regard to this clonotype: At one end the junction does not follow the germline gene, possibly because of a read error. The CDR3 bases are TGTGCCAGCAACCAAGGAATCATCACTGAAGCTTTCTTT. Translating gives CASNQGIITEAFF. The chain links TRBV3-1 to TRBJ1-1, with unresolved D. From germline, CDR1 is LGHDT and CDR2 YNNKEL (reference sequence). The CDR3 is 13 amino acids.

This clonotype was detected many times. The V gene is TRBV29-1, the J gene TRBJ1-1; 9 bases agree with TRBD1. Germline CDR1 is SQVTM and CDR2 is ANQGSEA. The J segment lost 4 bases and the V segment lost 5 bases, leaving 8 bases of the junction unmatched. The CDR3 runs to 14 residues. CDR3 amino acids: CSVTQGQGSTEAFF. CDR3 coding DNA: TGCAGCGTTACTCAAGGACAGGGGAGCACTGAAGCTTTCTTT.

This clonotype was recorded many times. The chain links TRBV11-2 to TRBJ2-1; no firm D call. There are 14 residues in the CDR3. Germline lookup yields CDR1 SGHAT and CDR2 FQNNGV. With 0 bases removed from V and 9 bases from J, the gap between germline ends came to 12 bases. CDR3 residues: CASSLDPGISEQFF. The CDR3 DNA follows: TGTGCCAGCAGCTTAGATCCGGGTATCAGTGAGCAGTTCTTC.

At least ten counts were recorded for this clonotype. V is TRBV28 and J is TRBJ2-5, with 8 bases lining up with TRBD1. V shed 4 bases, J shed 4 bases, and the junction held 5 bases outside the gene matches. The germline V gene has CDR1 MDHEN and CDR2 SYDVKM. This CDR3 is 14 amino acids long. Here the CDR3 DNA reads TGTGCCAGCAGTTCCCAGGGGGCGCGAGAGACCCAGTACTTC. Translating it yields CASSSQGARETQYF. Together with reference TRBV28 and TRBJ2-5, the CDR3 gives the full variable domain: DVKVTQSSRYLVKRTGEKVFLECVQDMDHENMFWYRQDPGLGLRLIYFSYDVKMKEKGDIPEGYSVSREKKERFSLILESASTNQTSMYLCASSSQGARETQYFGPGTRLLVL.